Below are 6 T cell receptor beta chains sequenced from a single sample in a study of T cell responses to AZD1222 COVID-19 vaccine. The protocol was immunoSEQ multiplex PCR, while the TCRdb copy is restricted to in-frame clones and leaves out a portion. The top ten clones hold 1.6% of a sample with 110,000 to 150,000 clones, 75% to 90% of them seen once. The material sequenced was peripheral blood, taken on day 0 of AZD1222 vaccination. These receptors originate from an adult in good health.

The chain has TRBV25-1 and TRBJ1-2; D ambiguous. Trimming took 4 bases from V and 0 from J, leaving 6 bases between them. The CDR3 sequence is 13 residues long. Germline V gene lookup returns CDR1 MGHDK and CDR2 SYGVNS. CDR3 protein: CASSVTANYGYTF. The CDR3 DNA reads TGTGCCAGCAGTGTAACAGCTAACTATGGCTACACCTTC.

The rearrangement links TRBV9 to TRBJ2-1, with D unclear. Germline CDR1 SGDLS, CDR2 YYNGEE. The ends were cut back, 0 bases at V and 5 bases at J, with 15 bases in the middle. The CDR3 length is 16 residues. The CDR3 sequence is CASSVDYLWVNNEQFF. The CDR3 DNA reads TGTGCCAGCAGCGTAGATTATCTGTGGGTGAACAATGAGCAGTTCTTC.

V and J are TRBV29-1 and TRBJ1-2; 9 bases are a match to TRBD1. The germline gives CDR1 SQVTM, CDR2 ANQGSEA. The CDR3 runs 12 residues. Germline trimming cut 6 bases from V and 7 bases from J; bases unmatched to any gene: 6. CDR3 in DNA: TGCAGCGTGGAACAGGGGGCTGGTGGCTACACCTTC. Translation: CSVEQGAGGYTF.

This chain uses TRBV4-1 with TRBJ2-1; D unclear. The V and J ends lost 1 base and 6 bases respectively, with 7 bases between them. This CDR3 spans 13 amino acids. CDR1 is MGHRA, CDR2 YSYEKL, per germline. The CDR3 region is CASSQVSVNEQFF. The CDR3 coding sequence is TGCGCCAGCAGCCAAGTATCAGTCAATGAGCAGTTCTTC.

The genes are TRBV18 and TRBJ1-6; tentatively, D is TRBD1 (5 bases). Germline V CDR1 and CDR2: KGHSH, LQKENI. Deletions cut 5 bases from V and 4 bases from J, with 12 bases between. This CDR3 region has 15 residues. DNA for the CDR3: TGTGCCAGCTCAAGCGGACAAAATTATAATTCACCCCTCCACTTT. Translation gives CASSSGQNYNSPLHF.

The chain employs TRBV7-6 and TRBJ2-1, with a tentative D call TRBD1 (6 bases). The germline V and J ends were trimmed by 0 bases and 8 bases, with 14 bases remaining between them. CDR1 and CDR2 (germline): SGHVS, FNYEAQ. The CDR3 totals 15 residues. The CDR3 sequence: CASSLAPGEGHEQFF. Here the CDR3 DNA reads TGTGCCAGCAGCTTAGCTCCAGGGGAAGGCCATGAGCAGTTCTTC.